These T cell receptor beta chains were read from a single sample in a study of T cell repertoires in cytomegalovirus infection. TCRdb analysed the reads with MiXCR anew, one entry per CDR3 protein. The sample carries 490,000 or so distinct CDR3 sequences, about 11% recorded once. The material sequenced was PBMCs. The source is a human donor in good health (CMV status not recorded). Some clones in this sample may be carry-over from other donors' samples. CDR3s include the opening cysteine and the closing phenylalanine or tryptophan. Fields, in order: V gene, J gene, clone size, D gene, CDR3 length, CDR3 DNA, CDR3 protein. The D gene is left open where the match is weak. Clone size is shown for a subset of rows, as once, few, many or a class of expanded clone.

v_gene: TRBV11-1; j_gene: TRBJ2-1; abundance: many; d_gene: -; len: 13; CDR3nt: TGTGCCAGCAGCCACCCAGAGGGGCTTGAGCAGTTCTTC; CDR3aa: CASSHPEGLEQFF
v_gene: TRBV18; j_gene: TRBJ2-3; abundance: -; d_gene: TRBD2; len: 16; CDR3nt: TGTGCCAGCATACACGGGAGCGGGGGGCGTACAGATACGCAGTATTTT; CDR3aa: CASIHGSGGRTDTQYF
v_gene: TRBV20-1; j_gene: TRBJ2-1; abundance: many; d_gene: -; len: 13; CDR3nt: TGCAGTGCTAGCGGGGGCAACCACAATGAGCAGTTCTTC; CDR3aa: CSASGGNHNEQFF
v_gene: TRBV20-1; j_gene: TRBJ2-5; abundance: many; d_gene: TRBD2; len: 19; CDR3nt: TGCAGTGCTAAGGGGACTAGCGGGACCCTAACGCCTCCCCAAGAGACCCAGTACTTC; CDR3aa: CSAKGTSGTLTPPQETQYF
v_gene: TRBV19; j_gene: TRBJ2-5; abundance: many; d_gene: TRBD1; len: 14; CDR3nt: TGTGCCAGTAGTATTAGGGACAGGGCAGAGACCCAGTACTTC; CDR3aa: CASSIRDRAETQYF
v_gene: TRBV27; j_gene: TRBJ1-6; abundance: many; d_gene: -; len: 15; CDR3nt: TGTGCCAGCACTCCACTGGGGCAAGCTAATTCACCCCTCCACTTT; CDR3aa: CASTPLGQANSPLHF
v_gene: TRBV19; j_gene: TRBJ1-5; abundance: many; d_gene: -; len: 16; CDR3nt: TGTGCCAGTAGAGTCGGGGCCGAGGTTGGCAATCAGCCCCAGCATTTT; CDR3aa: CASRVGAEVGNQPQHF
v_gene: TRBV6-5; j_gene: TRBJ1-2; abundance: many; d_gene: -; len: 13; CDR3nt: TGTGCCAGCAGTTACAAAGCTAACTATGGCTACACCTTC; CDR3aa: CASSYKANYGYTF
v_gene: TRBV20-1; j_gene: TRBJ2-1; abundance: many; d_gene: -; len: 12; CDR3nt: TGCAGTGCTAGGGTCCAATACAATGAGCAGTTCTTC; CDR3aa: CSARVQYNEQFF
v_gene: TRBV19; j_gene: TRBJ1-5; abundance: many; d_gene: -; len: 16; CDR3nt: TGTGCCAGTAGCATAGGACGGGAGCCCTTGGGACAGCCCCAGCATTTT; CDR3aa: CASSIGREPLGQPQHF
v_gene: TRBV7-2; j_gene: TRBJ1-2; abundance: many; d_gene: TRBD1; len: 14; CDR3nt: TGTGCCAGCAGCTCAATAGCGACAGGGGGGGGCTACACCTTC; CDR3aa: CASSSIATGGGYTF
v_gene: TRBV19; j_gene: TRBJ2-1; abundance: many; d_gene: TRBD2; len: 14; CDR3nt: TGTGCCAGTAGTATAAGGGGACTAGTCGCTGAGCAGTTCTTC; CDR3aa: CASSIRGLVAEQFF
v_gene: TRBV5-1; j_gene: TRBJ1-6; abundance: many; d_gene: -; len: 15; CDR3nt: TGCGCCAGCAGCTTGTTTTCACCTAGCAATTCACCCCTCCACTTT; CDR3aa: CASSLFSPSNSPLHF
v_gene: TRBV5-6; j_gene: TRBJ1-5; abundance: many; d_gene: -; len: 13; CDR3nt: TGTGCCAGCAGCTTGGCCGGAGGGACACCCCAGCATTTT; CDR3aa: CASSLAGGTPQHF
v_gene: TRBV7-8; j_gene: TRBJ2-1; abundance: many; d_gene: TRBD1; len: 16; CDR3nt: TGTGCCAGCAGCTCCCGGACAGGGTCCGCTCGGAATGAGCAGTTCTTC; CDR3aa: CASSSRTGSARNEQFF
v_gene: TRBV2; j_gene: TRBJ1-1; abundance: -; d_gene: -; len: 13; CDR3nt: TGTGCCAGCAGTGAATCCCGGCAAGCTGAAGCTTTCTTT; CDR3aa: CASSESRQAEAFF
v_gene: TRBV12-3/TRBV12-4; j_gene: TRBJ2-3; abundance: -; d_gene: -; len: 15; CDR3nt: TGTGCCAGCAGGGTAAACAGGGCGAATACAGATACGCAGTATTTT; CDR3aa: CASRVNRANTDTQYF
v_gene: TRBV7-9; j_gene: TRBJ2-4; abundance: many; d_gene: TRBD2; len: 17; CDR3nt: TGTGCCAGCAGCCTTAGCGGGAGGGCCCTTCGAGGAAACATTCAGTACTTC; CDR3aa: CASSLSGRALRGNIQYF
v_gene: TRBV11-2; j_gene: TRBJ2-7; abundance: many; d_gene: -; len: 14; CDR3nt: TGTGCCAGCAGCTTAGTCCCCCACAGGGACGAGCAGTACTTC; CDR3aa: CASSLVPHRDEQYF
v_gene: TRBV28; j_gene: TRBJ2-3; abundance: -; d_gene: TRBD2; len: 18; CDR3nt: TGTGCCAGCACCCCGCTAGCGGGAGGGCCTACTAGCACAGATACGCAGTATTTT; CDR3aa: CASTPLAGGPTSTDTQYF
v_gene: TRBV12-5; j_gene: TRBJ1-5; abundance: many; d_gene: -; len: 16; CDR3nt: TGTGCTAGTGGTTTAGCCCGGACGGTCGGCAATCAGCCCCAGCATTTT; CDR3aa: CASGLARTVGNQPQHF
v_gene: TRBV2; j_gene: TRBJ1-1; abundance: once; d_gene: -; len: 16; CDR3nt: TGTGCCAGCAGTGAAGAACAGGTAGTACGAAACACTGAAGCTTTCTTT; CDR3aa: CASSEEQVVRNTEAFF
v_gene: TRBV7-9; j_gene: TRBJ1-4; abundance: many; d_gene: -; len: 16; CDR3nt: TGTGCCAGCACCTGGGATCTTTCTGCAACTAATGAAAAACTGTTTTTT; CDR3aa: CASTWDLSATNEKLFF
v_gene: TRBV12-3/TRBV12-4; j_gene: TRBJ1-2; abundance: many; d_gene: TRBD1; len: 13; CDR3nt: TGTGCCAGCAAGTTTGGGGACAGGGTTGGCTACACCTTC; CDR3aa: CASKFGDRVGYTF
v_gene: TRBV29-1; j_gene: TRBJ1-2; abundance: -; d_gene: -; len: 10; CDR3nt: TGCAGCGTGCAAGCCTATGGCTACACCTTC; CDR3aa: CSVQAYGYTF
v_gene: TRBV7-2; j_gene: TRBJ1-6; abundance: many; d_gene: -; len: 15; CDR3nt: TGTGCCAGCAGCCCCCGGGGCAGGGAAAATTCACCCCTCCACTTT; CDR3aa: CASSPRGRENSPLHF
v_gene: TRBV7-9; j_gene: TRBJ2-7; abundance: many; d_gene: -; len: 13; CDR3nt: TGTGCCAGCAGCTTCACACAGGGCTGGGAGCAGTACTTC; CDR3aa: CASSFTQGWEQYF
v_gene: TRBV29-1; j_gene: TRBJ2-1; abundance: few; d_gene: -; len: 14; CDR3nt: TGCAGCGGCCTAAGGGGACTCTCCTACAATGAGCAGTTCTTC; CDR3aa: CSGLRGLSYNEQFF
v_gene: TRBV23-1; j_gene: TRBJ1-5; abundance: -; d_gene: -; len: 18; CDR3nt: TGCGCCAGCAGTCAAACTCTTCGCAGGGGACCTAGCAATCAGCCCCAGCATTTT; CDR3aa: CASSQTLRRGPSNQPQHF
v_gene: TRBV20-1; j_gene: TRBJ2-7; abundance: few; d_gene: -; len: 16; CDR3nt: TGCAGTGCTAGAGAGAAATATCGCAGGAGCTCCTACGAGCAGTACTTC; CDR3aa: CSAREKYRRSSYEQYF
v_gene: TRBV7-6; j_gene: TRBJ2-5; abundance: many; d_gene: -; len: 13; CDR3nt: TGTGCCAGCAGCTCAAGTGGCGGGGAGACCCAGTACTTC; CDR3aa: CASSSSGGETQYF
v_gene: TRBV24-1; j_gene: TRBJ2-1; abundance: many; d_gene: TRBD2; len: 16; CDR3nt: TGTGCCACCAGTGATTTTGGCGGGAGGGCCTTCAATGAGCAGTTCTTC; CDR3aa: CATSDFGGRAFNEQFF
v_gene: TRBV7-9; j_gene: TRBJ1-3; abundance: many; d_gene: TRBD1; len: 15; CDR3nt: TGTGCCAGCAGCCGGACAGGGTCCTCTGGAAACACCATATATTTT; CDR3aa: CASSRTGSSGNTIYF
v_gene: TRBV11-2; j_gene: TRBJ2-5; abundance: few; d_gene: -; len: 15; CDR3nt: TGTGCCAGCAGCTTAGCGGGGCACGAACAAGAGACCCAGTACTTC; CDR3aa: CASSLAGHEQETQYF
v_gene: TRBV3-1; j_gene: TRBJ2-3; abundance: few; d_gene: -; len: 16; CDR3nt: TGTGCCAGCAGCCTCCCGGGGGACACAGGAACAGATACGCAGTATTTT; CDR3aa: CASSLPGDTGTDTQYF
v_gene: TRBV20-1; j_gene: TRBJ2-7; abundance: -; d_gene: -; len: 13; CDR3nt: TGCAGTCCGAGAGACGTTAGCTCCTACGAGCAGTACTTC; CDR3aa: CSPRDVSSYEQYF
v_gene: TRBV15; j_gene: TRBJ1-4; abundance: few; d_gene: TRBD1; len: 16; CDR3nt: TGTGCCACCTCCCTTGGTGCGGACAGGGGGCGAGAAAAACTGTTTTTT; CDR3aa: CATSLGADRGREKLFF
v_gene: TRBV9; j_gene: TRBJ1-1; abundance: many; d_gene: TRBD1; len: 18; CDR3nt: TGTGCCAGCAGCGGAGGGACAGGTATCGACTCGGCGAACACTGAAGCTTTCTTT; CDR3aa: CASSGGTGIDSANTEAFF
v_gene: TRBV7-9; j_gene: TRBJ2-7; abundance: many; d_gene: -; len: 13; CDR3nt: TGTGCCAGCAGCTTAGACGGACTTACGGGGCAGTACTTC; CDR3aa: CASSLDGLTGQYF
v_gene: TRBV5-4; j_gene: TRBJ1-3; abundance: -; d_gene: -; len: 15; CDR3nt: TGTGCCAGCAGCCCGGACTTACGTGCTGGAAACACCATATATTTT; CDR3aa: CASSPDLRAGNTIYF
v_gene: TRBV28; j_gene: TRBJ2-7; abundance: -; d_gene: -; len: 12; CDR3nt: TGTGCCAGCGGGAAGAATTGGAACGAGCAGTACTTC; CDR3aa: CASGKNWNEQYF
v_gene: TRBV10-3; j_gene: TRBJ2-7; abundance: many; d_gene: TRBD2; len: 15; CDR3nt: TGTGCCACCGCGGGCGGGGTAGCGGGGATATACGAGCAGTACTTC; CDR3aa: CATAGGVAGIYEQYF
v_gene: TRBV12-3/TRBV12-4; j_gene: TRBJ2-5; abundance: -; d_gene: -; len: 16; CDR3nt: TGTGCCAGCAGTCCTAGGACAGTTGGAACACAAGAGACCCAGTACTTC; CDR3aa: CASSPRTVGTQETQYF
v_gene: TRBV5-6; j_gene: TRBJ2-1; abundance: many; d_gene: TRBD2; len: 17; CDR3nt: TGTGCCAGCAGCGGACCTAGTACTAGCGGAATCTACAATGAGCAGTTCTTC; CDR3aa: CASSGPSTSGIYNEQFF
v_gene: TRBV28; j_gene: TRBJ1-4; abundance: many; d_gene: TRBD1; len: 14; CDR3nt: TGTGCCAGCAGACCCGGGACAGGATTTGAAAAACTGTTTTTT; CDR3aa: CASRPGTGFEKLFF
v_gene: TRBV7-3; j_gene: TRBJ1-4; abundance: once; d_gene: TRBD1; len: 16; CDR3nt: TGTGCCAGCAGCTTGGACAGGGGGCCGCCTAATGAAAAACTGTTTTTT; CDR3aa: CASSLDRGPPNEKLFF
v_gene: TRBV28; j_gene: TRBJ1-3; abundance: few; d_gene: -; len: 15; CDR3nt: TGTGCCAGCAGTTTGGATCGGGTTCTAAGAAACACCATATATTTT; CDR3aa: CASSLDRVLRNTIYF
v_gene: TRBV12-3/TRBV12-4; j_gene: TRBJ2-4; abundance: few; d_gene: -; len: 12; CDR3nt: TGTGCCAGCAGTTCGGGGGCCTCCGTTCAGTACTTC; CDR3aa: CASSSGASVQYF
v_gene: TRBV27; j_gene: TRBJ1-2; abundance: -; d_gene: TRBD1; len: 15; CDR3nt: TGTGCCAGTTCAGTAGAAGGGGGCGAGGACTATGGCTACACCTTC; CDR3aa: CASSVEGGEDYGYTF
v_gene: TRBV29-1; j_gene: TRBJ2-2; abundance: many; d_gene: TRBD2; len: 14; CDR3nt: TGCAGCGTTGAAAAGCGGGGGGGAACCGGGGAGCTGTTTTTT; CDR3aa: CSVEKRGGTGELFF
v_gene: TRBV7-3; j_gene: TRBJ2-5; abundance: few; d_gene: -; len: 21; CDR3nt: TGTGCCAGCAGTTTTACTAGATCTGCAAGTTGCGTCCGAGAGAGCCAAGAGACCCAGTACTTC; CDR3aa: CASSFTRSASCVRESQETQYF
v_gene: TRBV4-2; j_gene: TRBJ1-6; abundance: many; d_gene: -; len: 14; CDR3nt: TGTGCCAGCAGCCAAGGCAGGCGGGGTTCACCCCTCCACTTT; CDR3aa: CASSQGRRGSPLHF
v_gene: TRBV12-3/TRBV12-4; j_gene: TRBJ2-1; abundance: many; d_gene: -; len: 16; CDR3nt: TGTGCCAGCAGGTCATTCACAGGGAGCTCCTACAATGAGCAGTTCTTC; CDR3aa: CASRSFTGSSYNEQFF
v_gene: TRBV28; j_gene: TRBJ2-7; abundance: few; d_gene: -; len: 16; CDR3nt: TGTGCCAGCAGCCTTAGAGGATGGCAGCTCCCCTACGAGCAGTACTTC; CDR3aa: CASSLRGWQLPYEQYF
v_gene: TRBV7-9; j_gene: TRBJ2-7; abundance: many; d_gene: TRBD1; len: 15; CDR3nt: TGTGCCAGCAGCTCCTGGACAGGGGGCCGCGACGAGCAGTACTTC; CDR3aa: CASSSWTGGRDEQYF
v_gene: TRBV6-6; j_gene: TRBJ1-5; abundance: many; d_gene: -; len: 14; CDR3nt: TGTGCCAGCAGTTACTCGATGGGGGGACAGCCCCAGCATTTT; CDR3aa: CASSYSMGGQPQHF
v_gene: TRBV7-9; j_gene: TRBJ2-3; abundance: many; d_gene: -; len: 15; CDR3nt: TGTGCCAGCAGCTTAGGTGGTAGCAACGCAGATACGCAGTATTTT; CDR3aa: CASSLGGSNADTQYF